Shown below are 4 T cell receptor beta chains from a single sample sequenced in a study of T cells in Graves' hyperthyroidism and ophthalmopathy. Amplification of TCR beta CDR3 regions was performed using RNA transcripts as template. A set of HTBI primers served as the primers for a first-round RT-PCR of the TCR CDR3. In TCRdb, the multiplex PCR reads were re-called with MiXCR into one record per CDR3 protein. The data hold about 210,000 distinct CDR3 sequences, with roughly 17% observed a single time. Sequenced: blood. The receptors stem from a man aged 50 to 59 with Graves' hyperthyroidism.

This clonotype was counted between two and nine times. This rearrangement joins TRBV29-1 to TRBJ2-1; 8 bases are a match to TRBD1. The CDR3 has 14 amino acids. The V gene's germline CDR1 is SQVTM and CDR2 ANQGSEA. V lost 7 bases and J lost 11; bases outside the gene matches: 16. The CDR3 sequence: CSAEQGGLTMKQFF. The CDR3, as DNA: TGCAGCGCCGAACAGGGGGGTCTCACAATGAAGCAGTTCTTC.

The table lists this clonotype with many counts. J is TRBJ1-5 and V is TRBV20-1; 8 bases agree with TRBD1. This CDR3 comprises 12 residues. With 5 bases clipped from V and 5 bases from J, the junction kept 2 bases outside the gene matches. Germline V gene data show CDR1 as DFQATT and CDR2 as SNEGSKA (reference sequence). The CDR3 bases are TGCAGTGCTTGGGACAGGTATCAGCCCCAGCATTTT. Its translation: CSAWDRYQPQHF.

In its sample, this clonotype was seen a few times. The chain employs TRBV4-3 and TRBJ2-1; no clear D gene. The germline gives CDR1 LGHNA, CDR2 YSLEER. Trimming shortened V by 0 bases and J by 2 bases, and 8 bases separated the two germline ends. The CDR3 is 15 residues long. The CDR3 sequence: CASSQDFLPYNEQFF. In DNA, the CDR3 is TGCGCCAGCAGCCAAGACTTCTTACCCTACAATGAGCAGTTCTTC.

This clonotype was detected many times. The V gene is TRBV20-1, the J gene TRBJ2-7; the match to TRBD1 covers 8 bases. J was trimmed by 0 bases and V by 6 bases; bases with no gene match: 7. The CDR3 has 14 amino acids. CDR1 is DFQATT and CDR2 is SNEGSKA in the germline V gene (reference sequence). The CDR3 nucleotides are TGCAGTGCGCCCGGGACAGGCTTCTCCTACGAGCAGTACTTC. It specifies CSAPGTGFSYEQYF.